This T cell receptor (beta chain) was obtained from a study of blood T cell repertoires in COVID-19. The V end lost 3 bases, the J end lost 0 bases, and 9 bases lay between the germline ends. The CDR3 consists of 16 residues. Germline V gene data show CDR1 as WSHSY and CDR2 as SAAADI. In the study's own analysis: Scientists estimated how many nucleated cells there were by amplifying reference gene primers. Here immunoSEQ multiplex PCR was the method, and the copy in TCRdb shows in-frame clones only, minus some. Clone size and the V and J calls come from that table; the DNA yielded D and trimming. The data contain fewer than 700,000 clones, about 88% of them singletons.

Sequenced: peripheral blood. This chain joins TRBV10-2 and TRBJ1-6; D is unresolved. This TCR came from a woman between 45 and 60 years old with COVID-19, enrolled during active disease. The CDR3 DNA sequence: TGCGCCAGCAGTGACGCTGCTAGCTCCTATAATTCACCCCTCCACTTT. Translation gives CASSDAASSYNSPLHF.